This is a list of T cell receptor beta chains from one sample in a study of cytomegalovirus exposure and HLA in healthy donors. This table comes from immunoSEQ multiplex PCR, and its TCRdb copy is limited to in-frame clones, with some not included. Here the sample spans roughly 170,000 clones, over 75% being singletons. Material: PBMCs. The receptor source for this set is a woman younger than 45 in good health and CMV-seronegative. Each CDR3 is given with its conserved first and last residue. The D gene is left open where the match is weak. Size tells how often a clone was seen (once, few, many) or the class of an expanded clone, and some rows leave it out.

CASSWGTGVGEQFF | TGTGCCAGCAGCTGGGGGACGGGAGTCGGTGAGCAGTTCTTC | TRBV5-4 | . | . | TRBJ2-1
CAISTQGAGQPQHF | TGTGCCATCAGTACACAGGGAGCGGGACAGCCCCAGCATTTT | TRBV10-3 | . | . | TRBJ1-5
CASSLVPGFPNQPQHF | TGTGCCAGCAGCTTAGTTCCCGGGTTCCCCAATCAGCCCCAGCATTTT | TRBV7-2 | few | . | TRBJ1-5
CASSTTRGIAEAFF | TGTGCCAGCAGCACGACTCGAGGGATCGCTGAAGCTTTCTTT | TRBV7-6 | . | . | TRBJ1-1
CASSFRGRMSGELFF | TGTGCCAGCAGTTTTCGCGGGAGGATGTCCGGGGAGCTGTTTTTT | TRBV28 | . | TRBD2 | TRBJ2-2
CASSDTTGNGYTF | TGTGCCAGCAGTGACACGACAGGGAACGGCTACACCTTC | TRBV6-4 | . | TRBD1 | TRBJ1-2
CASSLGVQQRADTQYF | TGTGCCAGCAGCCTGGGGGTACAACAGCGGGCAGATACGCAGTATTTT | TRBV5-6 | . | . | TRBJ2-3
CASSLWAAFSNYGYTF | TGTGCCAGCAGCTTGTGGGCAGCATTTTCTAACTATGGCTACACCTTC | TRBV5-6 | . | . | TRBJ1-2
CASSVEINQPQHF | TGTGCCAGTAGTGTGGAGATCAATCAGCCCCAGCATTTT | TRBV19 | once | . | TRBJ1-5
CASMTSGDHQETQYF | TGTGCCAGCATGACTAGCGGGGACCACCAAGAGACCCAGTACTTC | TRBV27 | few | TRBD2 | TRBJ2-5
CASSLEATRAGELFF | TGTGCCAGCAGCCTCGAGGCTACCCGCGCCGGGGAGCTGTTTTTT | TRBV7-3 | . | . | TRBJ2-2
CASGQGGGAFF | TGTGCCAGCGGACAGGGGGGGGGTGCTTTCTTT | TRBV27 | . | TRBD1 | TRBJ1-1
CASRDSPREKLFF | TGTGCCAGTAGAGACAGCCCTAGGGAAAAACTGTTTTTT | TRBV5-4 | few | . | TRBJ1-4
CASSPRGGLNTGELFF | TGTGCCAGCAGCCCCCGGGGGGGACTTAACACCGGGGAGCTGTTTTTT | TRBV7-3 | . | TRBD2 | TRBJ2-2
CASSLRTSGTGELFF | TGCGCCAGCAGCTTAAGGACTAGCGGCACCGGGGAGCTGTTTTTT | TRBV5-1 | . | TRBD2 | TRBJ2-2
CASSRGGANYGYTF | TGTGCCAGCAGTCGAGGGGGAGCTAACTATGGCTACACCTTC | TRBV2 | few | . | TRBJ1-2
CAYRERSNYGYTF | TGTGCCTACCGGGAGAGGTCTAACTATGGCTACACCTTC | TRBV28 | . | . | TRBJ1-2
CASSVATTGSGNTIYF | TGTGCCAGCAGCGTAGCTACGACGGGCTCTGGAAACACCATATATTTT | TRBV9 | . | . | TRBJ1-3
CASSPPGQGHSPLHF | TGTGCCAGCTCACCACCGGGACAGGGACATTCACCCCTCCACTTT | TRBV18 | . | TRBD1 | TRBJ1-6
CASSSGTGVETQYF | TGCGCCAGCAGCTCCGGGACAGGGGTAGAGACCCAGTACTTC | TRBV5-1 | few | TRBD1 | TRBJ2-5
CASSSVEIDRVSARIQYF | TGTGCCAGCAGCTCCGTTGAGATTGACAGGGTTTCGGCTCGCATTCAGTACTTC | TRBV7-3 | . | TRBD1 | TRBJ2-4
CASSYGTSGREQFF | TGCGCCAGCAGCTACGGGACTAGCGGGAGAGAGCAGTTCTTC | TRBV5-1 | . | TRBD2 | TRBJ2-1
CAWSPVSVYNEQFF | TGTGCCTGGAGTCCCGTAAGCGTCTACAATGAGCAGTTCTTC | TRBV30 | . | . | TRBJ2-1
CASSLEGSVNTEAFF | TGTGCCAGCAGCTTAGAGGGGTCAGTGAACACTGAAGCTTTCTTT | TRBV7-8 | . | . | TRBJ1-1
CASRPAGQRQPQHF | TGTGCCAGTCGCCCGGCGGGACAGAGGCAGCCCCAGCATTTT | TRBV2 | medium-sized | TRBD1 | TRBJ1-5
CASSSYQGTPLTNYGYTF | TGTGCCAGCAGCTCCTATCAGGGGACCCCTTTGACCAACTATGGCTACACCTTC | TRBV7-9 | . | . | TRBJ1-2